Sequencing of this T cell receptor beta chain was carried out in a study of blood T cells in healthy people across ages (dated by TCRdb to about 2015). A note on the overall study: Template switching captured roughly one uniquely barcoded TCR beta cDNA molecule per two T cells in model experiments. Using deep sequencing normalized with unique cDNA molecular identifiers, the study measured how TCR beta repertoire diversity changes with age. Four age groups were formed from the donors: young (average about 16 years), middle-aged (roughly 38), aged (62) and long-lived (less than 85). To avoid experimental bias, donors of different ages were spread randomly across the sequencing lanes. The study analyzed two additional independent replicas of 1 million unique cDNA reads from the same blood draw for two donors, one aged 18 to 30 and one aged 80 or older. Results the study describes overall, beyond this receptor: A strong correlation was found between observed TCR beta diversity and the percentage of naive T cells measured by flow cytometry. Observed TCR beta diversity per million T cells fell roughly linearly with age, and a significant reduction was already apparent by age around 40. Compared with the aged group, more naive CD4+ T cells, fewer expanded clones and increased TCR diversity were shown by the long-lived group, suggesting age selection. Estimates of total diversity based on one million sequenced T cells were considered lower bounds and underestimates. Conclusive comparison of naive and antigen-experienced compartments was prevented by the profiling of bulk unsorted PBMCs. Because donor CMV infection status was unknown, age-related changes in expanded clonotypes were potentially confounded.

The donors were roughly 39 Caucasian individuals from Russia, aged roughly 6 to 90 years, who were systemically healthy. Around 10 milliliters of peripheral blood were drawn from each donor into EDTA-treated Vacutainer tubes. Ficoll-Paque density-gradient centrifugation was used to isolate PBMCs, with at least 7 million obtained per sample. Total RNA was extracted from PBMCs with Trizol reagent, with at least 5 micrograms obtained per sample. For every donor, flow cytometry on a PBMC aliquot measured the percentage of naive CD45RAhigh/CD27high T cells. The library relied on 5' RACE. The reads were generated on an Illumina HiSeq 2500. A second roughly 7 to 11 cycle PCR used a sample-barcoded 5' primer and a J-beta primer mix. A unique molecular identifier was introduced onto each TCR beta cDNA molecule by a template-switch 5' adaptor carrying 12 random nucleotides. Each sample yielded at least 2.5 million CDR3-containing paired-end reads. The Mint cDNA synthesis kit, primed by a TRBC-specific oligonucleotide, was used to synthesize first-strand cDNA from all RNA. All cDNA was treated with uracil-DNA glycosylase and then went through a first 18-cycle PCR with the universal primers M1SS and BC2_uni_R. Regarding the original processing steps: For normalization, 1 million high-quality reads were randomly selected from each sample, with every read carrying a distinct molecular identifier. Reads with shared molecular identifiers were discarded instead of being binned into consensus sequences. MiTCR, run with a Q25 quality threshold and the strictest error-elimination algorithm, handled CDR3 identification, clonotype clustering and error correction. A nonparametric unseen species model with Euler transformation was used to estimate lower-bound total TCR beta diversity. Through fastp at Q25 and MiXCR, TCRdb rebuilt clones from the public reads, retaining in-frame beta chains. Rows with a matching CDR3 protein are joined into one entry that keeps the most common DNA and genes. The authors' filters were not applied to this entry. The sample yields hundreds of thousands of distinct CDR3 sequences; around 43% were counted once. The leading ten clones occupy approximately 19% of the sample.

There are a few counts of this clonotype. Its antigen specificity is not known. The record has no base qualities; no much larger clone is one base away. The junction shows trimming of 5 bases on V and 5 bases on J, plus 18 bases between the germline ends. CDR1 and CDR2 (MNHNS, SASEGT) derive from the germline V gene. The CDR3 starts with the cysteine, ends with the phenylalanine, and has 15 residues. The kept DNA is CDR3 alone, 45 bases in frame from the first base. The sample taken for sequencing was blood. This TCR was recovered from a man in his 60s in good health. In this chain, TRBV6-1 is recombined with TRBJ1-2; the D gene identity is not certain. The CDR3 region has the sequence CASSTQKGILYGYTF. In nucleotide form, the sequence is TGTGCCAGCAGTACACAGAAGGGTATACTATATGGCTACACCTTC.